The 15 T cell receptor beta chains presented below share a single source sample, sequenced in a study of cytomegalovirus exposure and HLA in healthy donors. PCR involved 60 Vbeta and 13 Jbeta primers. Clones were read by immunoSEQ multiplex PCR, and TCRdb kept only the in-frame ones, dropping some. This table has about 130,000 clones, 79% appearing once. Sequenced material: PBMCs. The receptors were gathered from a man aged 40-50 years in good health and CMV-seropositive.

V and J are TRBV18 and TRBJ2-2; 9 bases are shared with TRBD1. The CDR3 is made up of 16 amino acids. Looked up from germline, CDR1 is KGHSH and CDR2 is LQKENI. With V trimmed by 5 bases and J by 3 bases, 7 bases remained unmatched. CDR3 in DNA: TGTGCCAGCTCAACACGACAGGGGGGCGACACCGGGGAGCTGTTTTTT. It is translated as CASSTRQGGDTGELFF.

The chain employs TRBV27 and TRBJ2-1, with 9 bases identical to TRBD2. The V and J ends lost 1 base and 8 bases, in that order; junction bases with no gene match: 15. This CDR3 has 18 amino acids. Germline CDR1 is MNHEY and CDR2 is SMNVEV (reference sequence). The CDR3 reads CASSLFLFGGGRADEQFF. The CDR3 DNA is TGTGCCAGCAGTTTATTCCTCTTCGGGGGCGGGAGGGCCGATGAGCAGTTCTTC.

The J gene is TRBJ2-2, the V gene TRBV28, with D maybe TRBD2 (6 bases). The V end was cut by 10 bases, the J end by 6 bases, with 21 bases between. Germline V gene sequence: CDR1 MDHEN, CDR2 SYDVKM. The length of the CDR3 is 15 residues. Here the CDR3 reads CATTGGINWAGELFF. The CDR3 nucleotides are TGTGCCACCACCGGCGGGATAAACTGGGCCGGGGAGCTGTTTTTT.

The chain has TRBV27 and TRBJ1-1; D is ambiguous. V was pared by 3 bases and J by 11 bases, with 13 bases between. Germline-derived CDR1 and CDR2 are MNHEY and SMNVEV (reference sequence). CDR3 length: 12 residues. CDR3 amino acids: CASSFRFGMAFF. In DNA, the CDR3 is TGTGCCAGCAGTTTTAGGTTCGGGATGGCTTTCTTT.

This clone was detected a few times. V and J are TRBV19 and TRBJ1-2; D is possibly TRBD1 (6 bases). From germline, CDR1 is LNHDA and CDR2 SQIVND (reference sequence). The length of the CDR3 is 13 residues. Trimming pared 3 bases from V and 5 bases from J, leaving 10 bases between. In DNA form, the CDR3 reads TGTGCCAGTAGTATGTCTGGACAGTATGGCTACACCTTC. Protein sequence: CASSMSGQYGYTF.

In its sample, this clone was seen once. The rearrangement uses TRBV30 and TRBJ1-4, with 8 nucleotides matching TRBD1. The germline V gene encodes CDR1 GTSNPN and CDR2 SVGIG (reference sequence). The CDR3 has 17 amino acids. J was trimmed by 0 bases and V by 1 base; bases with no gene match: 7. The CDR3 DNA is TGTGCCTGGAGTGGTCGACAGGGGACCGCAACTAATGAAAAACTGTTTTTT. It codes for CAWSGRQGTATNEKLFF.

This chain links TRBV10-3 with TRBJ1-5; weak D call: TRBD1 (6 bases). V was pared by 2 bases and J by 4 bases, with 15 bases between. The germline CDR1 and CDR2 sequences are ENHRY and SYGVKD. The length of the CDR3 is 16 residues. This chain's CDR3 is CAISEPRDNGNQPQHF. The CDR3 DNA is TGTGCCATCAGTGAGCCCCGGGACAACGGGAATCAGCCCCAGCATTTT.

This chain connects TRBV5-4 to TRBJ2-2, with a tentative D call TRBD2 (5 bases). This CDR3 has 16 residues. Germline loops: CDR1 SGHNT, CDR2 YYREEE (reference sequence). V lost 4 bases and J lost 0, with 13 bases in between. The CDR3 DNA reads as TGTGCCAGCAGCCCCTATCGGGGAGCGAACACCGGGGAGCTGTTTTTT. Translated: CASSPYRGANTGELFF.

The chain recombines TRBV28 with TRBJ2-7; tentative D call: TRBD1 (7 bases). CDR1 is MDHEN, CDR2 SYDVKM, per germline. V lost 3 bases and J 7 bases, leaving 13 bases between the germline ends. The CDR3 extends over 13 amino acids. The chain's CDR3 is CASSLGQGGEQYF. DNA of the CDR3: TGTGCCAGCAGTTTGGGGCAGGGGGGTGAGCAGTACTTC.

This rearrangement joins TRBV4-1 to TRBJ2-7, with TRBD1 matching 8 bases. This CDR3 is built from 14 residues. Germline V gene lookup returns CDR1 MGHRA and CDR2 YSYEKL. V trimming: 2 bases; J trimming: 3 bases; junction bases outside the gene matches: 3. The CDR3 is CASSQRTGYYEQYF. The CDR3 DNA reads TGCGCCAGCAGCCAACGGACAGGGTACTACGAGCAGTACTTC.

This chain joins TRBV29-1 and TRBJ1-1; perhaps TRBD1 as D (6 bases). The V and J ends lost 1 base and 5 bases respectively, with 11 bases between them. This CDR3 has 13 amino acids. The germline V gene has CDR1 SQVTM and CDR2 ANQGSEA. CDR3 nucleotide sequence: TGCAGCGTTGAAGGGCAGGGGTTTACTGAAGCTTTCTTT. Translation gives CSVEGQGFTEAFF.

V and J are TRBV7-9 and TRBJ1-1, with 7 bases fitting TRBD1. There are 14 residues in the CDR3. V trimming: 5 bases; J trimming: 3 bases; junction bases outside the gene matches: 6. Per germline, CDR1 SEHNR and CDR2 FQNEAQ (reference sequence). The CDR3 loop is CASSTPGQHTEAFF. DNA for the CDR3: TGTGCCAGCAGCACCCCGGGACAGCACACTGAAGCTTTCTTT. Looking up the rest from reference TRBV7-9 and TRBJ1-1 gives the full variable domain: DTGVSQNPRHKITKRGQNVTFRCDPISEHNRLYWYRQTLGQGPEFLTYFQNEAQLEKSRLLSDRFSAERPKGSFSTLEIQRTEQGDSAMYLCASSTPGQHTEAFFGQGTRLTVV.

J is TRBJ2-5 and V is TRBV11-2; D is uncertain. Germline CDR1 and CDR2: SGHAT and FQNNGV. The CDR3 loop spans 13 amino acids. Trimming shortened V by 3 bases and J by 5 bases, and 10 bases separated the two germline ends. The CDR3 bases are TGTGCCAGCAGCTTTCGCGCCTCTGAGACCCAGTACTTC. Its translation: CASSFRASETQYF.

The chain joins TRBV7-3 to TRBJ2-2; D gene ambiguous. Germline V gene sequence: CDR1 SGHTA, CDR2 FQGTGA. The CDR3 has 16 amino acids. V lost 5 bases and J lost 4, with 17 bases in between. CDR3 bases: TGTGCCAGCAGCCCCCGCGGCCCTCCGAGCACCGGGGAGCTGTTTTTT. Amino acids: CASSPRGPPSTGELFF.

This clone turned up a few times. The V and J genes are TRBV4-1 and TRBJ2-2, with 8 bases that match TRBD2. CDR3 length: 18 residues. In germline, CDR1 is MGHRA, CDR2 YSYEKL. The J segment lost 2 bases and the V segment lost 0 bases, leaving 8 bases of the junction unmatched. CDR3 protein: CASSQESTSATNTGELFF. CDR3 DNA sequence: TGCGCCAGCAGCCAAGAATCGACTAGCGCAACAAACACCGGGGAGCTGTTTTTT.